What follows are 8 T cell receptor beta chains derived from one specimen sequenced in a study of blood T cell repertoires in COVID-19. Assay: immunoSEQ multiplex PCR; the TCRdb copy retains only in-frame clones and omits some. Among more than 95,000 clones listed, roughly 80% were seen once. Sequencing was performed on peripheral blood. These receptor sequences come from a woman in her 70s with acute or convalescent COVID-19.

J is TRBJ2-1 and V is TRBV27; 7 positions agree with TRBD1. Germline trimming cut 5 bases from V and 1 base from J; bases unmatched to any gene: 14. The CDR3 consists of 18 residues. The germline V gene encodes CDR1 MNHEY and CDR2 SMNVEV (reference sequence). Written as DNA, the CDR3 is TGTGCCAGCAGTACTAGACAGGGCACAATGGGGTCCTACAATGAGCAGTTCTTC. This gives the protein CASSTRQGTMGSYNEQFF.

This clone has only one observation. V usage is TRBV5-5 and J usage is TRBJ1-2; 8 bases map to TRBD1. V trimming: 4 bases; J trimming: 6 bases; junction bases outside the gene matches: 11. Germline CDR1 reads SGHKS; CDR2 reads YYEKEE (reference sequence). The CDR3 spans 15 residues. DNA for the CDR3: TGTGCCAGCAGCCACCGACAGGGGCCTATCAATGGCTACACCTTC. This gives the protein CASSHRQGPINGYTF.

J is TRBJ2-1 and V is TRBV7-2; 7 bases align to TRBD2. The V segment lost 5 bases and the J segment 7 bases; nucleotides outside the gene matches: 20. The CDR3 is 18 residues long. CDR1 and CDR2 (germline): SGHTA, FQGNSA. This CDR3 reads CASSQQAPTSAGLNEQFF. DNA for the CDR3: TGTGCCAGCAGCCAACAAGCGCCTACTAGCGCGGGATTAAATGAGCAGTTCTTC. The full variable domain, its missing parts supplied by reference TRBV7-2 and TRBJ2-1, is GAGVSQSPSNKVTEKGKDVELRCDPISGHTALYWYRQSLGQGLEFLIYFQGNSAPDKSGLPSDRFSAERTGGSVSTLTIQRTQQEDSAVYLCASSQQAPTSAGLNEQFFGPGTRLTVL.

This clone was picked up a small number of times. CDR3 sequence reads: CASSKASNTGELFF. The CDR3 DNA follows: TGCGCCAGCAGTAAGGCTAGCAACACCGGGGAGCTGTTTTTT. The V and J genes are TRBV5-1 and TRBJ2-2; the D gene is possibly TRBD2 (5 bases). Looked up from germline, CDR1 is SGHRS and CDR2 is YFSETQ. This CDR3 spans 14 amino acids. Trimming stripped 5 bases from V and 2 bases from J, with 10 bases between.

V usage is TRBV30 and J usage is TRBJ2-3; 9 nucleotides agree with TRBD1. Per germline, CDR1 GTSNPN and CDR2 SVGIG (reference sequence). Trimming removed 3 bases from V and 1 base from J; junction bases left unmatched: 5. The CDR3 has 15 amino acids. As DNA, the CDR3 is TGTGCCTGGAGAAGTTGGACAGGGGGCACAGATACGCAGTATTTT. This sequence encodes CAWRSWTGGTDTQYF.

The chain links TRBV2 to TRBJ1-1; D is uncertain. The CDR3 extends over 14 amino acids. Germline loops: CDR1 SNHLY, CDR2 FYNNEI. V lost 8 bases to trimming and J lost 4 bases, with 17 bases between them. In DNA, the CDR3 is TGTGCCAGCCAGTTAAAGAGGTTGGGCACTGAAGCTTTCTTT. It specifies CASQLKRLGTEAFF. Full variable domain (outside the CDR3, taken from reference TRBV2 and TRBJ1-1): EPEVTQTPSHQVTQMGQEVILRCVPISNHLYFYWYRQILGQKVEFLVSFYNNEISEKSEIFDDQFSVERPDGSNFTLKIRSTKLEDSAMYFCASQLKRLGTEAFFGQGTRLTVV.

The CDR3 is CASSARRESGELFF. DNA of the CDR3: TGTGCCAGCAGCGCGAGGAGAGAGTCCGGGGAGCTGTTTTTT. The chain links TRBV9 to TRBJ2-2; D call uncertain. Germline CDR1 and CDR2: SGDLS and YYNGEE. V was pared by 3 bases and J by 6 bases, with 12 bases between. The CDR3 consists of 14 residues.

The rearrangement joins TRBV5-1 to TRBJ2-2; a weak D match, TRBD1 (5 bases). Trimming took 4 bases from V and 1 from J, leaving 11 bases between them. There are 15 residues in the CDR3. The germline V gene has CDR1 SGHRS and CDR2 YFSETQ. This CDR3 is CASSPGHVNTGELFF. The CDR3 bases are TGCGCCAGCAGCCCTGGACACGTGAACACCGGGGAGCTGTTTTTT.